This record covers a single T cell receptor (beta chain). The antigen is unknown. CDR1 is ENHRY and CDR2 is SYGVKD in the germline V gene. J was trimmed by 5 bases and V by 9 bases; bases with no gene match: 9. The CDR3 is 13 residues long. This specimen comes from a study of cytomegalovirus exposure and HLA in healthy donors. Study conclusions and caveats: Investigators reported 150 to 200 TCR beta chains as tied to cytomegalovirus.

This PCR relied on a set of 60 Vbeta primers and 13 Jbeta primers. The protocol was immunoSEQ multiplex PCR, while the TCRdb copy is restricted to in-frame clones and leaves out a portion. The repertoire holds about 190,000 clones, with 84% as singletons. The sequence was collected from a woman aged 45-65 years in good health and CMV-seropositive. The sequenced material came from PBMCs. The chain uses TRBV10-3 and TRBJ2-7, with 8 bases lining up with TRBD1. DNA for the CDR3: TGTGCCATTGCGGACAGGGAAGTTAACGAGCAGTACTTC. Its translation is CAIADREVNEQYF.